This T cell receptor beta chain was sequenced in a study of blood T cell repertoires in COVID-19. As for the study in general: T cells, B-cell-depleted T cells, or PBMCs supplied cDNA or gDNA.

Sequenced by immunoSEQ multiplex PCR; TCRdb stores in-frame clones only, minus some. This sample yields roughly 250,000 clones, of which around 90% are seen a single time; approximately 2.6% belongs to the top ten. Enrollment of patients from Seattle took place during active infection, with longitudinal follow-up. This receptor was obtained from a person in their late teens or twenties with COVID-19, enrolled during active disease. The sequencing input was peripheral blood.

The CDR3 bases are TGTGCCAGCAGTGTACTGGAGTGGAGACAGCGGGCAGATACGCAGTATTTT. Translating it yields CASSVLEWRQRADTQYF. The chain joins TRBV6-1 to TRBJ2-3; the D gene is possibly TRBD2 (6 bases). The CDR3 is made up of 17 amino acids. Germline V gene lookup returns CDR1 MNHNS and CDR2 SASEGT. The V and J ends lost 4 bases and 4 bases respectively, with 21 bases between them.